These T cell receptor beta chains were read from a single sample in a study of shared clonotypes between healthy human individuals. TCRdb keeps only in-frame clones here, not all; method: immunoSEQ multiplex PCR. The table has approximately 2,300,000 clones, 92% seen once. Sequences were obtained from naive CD4+ T cells from PBMCs. These receptors were taken from a man between 18 and 29 years old in good health. Some clones in this sample may be carry-over from other donors' samples. Each CDR3 is given with its conserved first and last residue. D genes are given only for firm matches. Clone size is shown for a subset of rows, as once, few, many or a class of expanded clone.

D gene: TRBD1; V gene: TRBV14; clone size: NA; J gene: TRBJ2-7; CDR3 DNA: TGTGCCAGCAGCCGCGGACAGGGGGGCACCTACGAGCAGTACTTC; CDR3 protein: CASSRGQGGTYEQYF
D gene: NA; V gene: TRBV25-1; clone size: NA; J gene: TRBJ1-5; CDR3 DNA: TGTGCCAGCAGTGAGCACAGGACCAATCAGCCCCAGCATTTT; CDR3 protein: CASSEHRTNQPQHF
D gene: NA; V gene: TRBV28; clone size: NA; J gene: TRBJ1-2; CDR3 DNA: TGTGCCAGCAGTTTACAAGGAGGCTATGGCTACACCTTC; CDR3 protein: CASSLQGGYGYTF
D gene: NA; V gene: TRBV18; clone size: NA; J gene: TRBJ2-7; CDR3 DNA: TGTGCCAGCTCACCCTCCTCTTCCTACGAGCAGTACTTC; CDR3 protein: CASSPSSSYEQYF
D gene: NA; V gene: TRBV7-9; clone size: NA; J gene: TRBJ2-1; CDR3 DNA: TGTGCCAGCAGCTTAGAGGTTAGGGGGAATGAGCAGTTCTTC; CDR3 protein: CASSLEVRGNEQFF
D gene: NA; V gene: TRBV29-1; clone size: NA; J gene: TRBJ2-1; CDR3 DNA: TGCAGCCCCTATAATCCGGGAGATGAGCAGTTCTTC; CDR3 protein: CSPYNPGDEQFF
D gene: TRBD1; V gene: TRBV6-6; clone size: NA; J gene: TRBJ2-3; CDR3 DNA: TGTGCCAGCAGTCCGACAGGGGATACGCAGTATTTT; CDR3 protein: CASSPTGDTQYF
D gene: TRBD2; V gene: TRBV7-7; clone size: once; J gene: TRBJ2-3; CDR3 DNA: TGTGCCAGCAGCCCCGCGGGGGTTACCACAGATACGCAGTATTTT; CDR3 protein: CASSPAGVTTDTQYF
D gene: NA; V gene: TRBV5-1; clone size: NA; J gene: TRBJ2-7; CDR3 DNA: TGCGCCAGCAGCTTGGGGACAGCTCTCGAGCACGAGCAGTACTTC; CDR3 protein: CASSLGTALEHEQYF
D gene: TRBD2; V gene: TRBV29-1; clone size: NA; J gene: TRBJ2-5; CDR3 DNA: TGCAGCCTCGCGGCTAGCGGGAGAGAGACCCAGTACTTC; CDR3 protein: CSLAASGRETQYF
D gene: NA; V gene: TRBV6-1; clone size: NA; J gene: TRBJ1-5; CDR3 DNA: TGTGCCAGCAGCGGGGAAGGCAATCAGCCCCAGCATTTT; CDR3 protein: CASSGEGNQPQHF
D gene: NA; V gene: TRBV15; clone size: NA; J gene: TRBJ2-2; CDR3 DNA: TGTGCCACCAGCAGGGAAACCGGGGAGCTGTTTTTT; CDR3 protein: CATSRETGELFF
D gene: TRBD2; V gene: TRBV11-1; clone size: NA; J gene: TRBJ2-2; CDR3 DNA: TGTGCCAGCAGCGTCTTGAGCGGGAGCGTCACCGGGGAGCTGTTTTTT; CDR3 protein: CASSVLSGSVTGELFF
D gene: TRBD2; V gene: TRBV28; clone size: NA; J gene: TRBJ2-3; CDR3 DNA: TGTGCCAGCAACCCACGGGGAGGGACAGATACGCAGTATTTT; CDR3 protein: CASNPRGGTDTQYF
D gene: TRBD1; V gene: TRBV7-2; clone size: NA; J gene: TRBJ2-1; CDR3 DNA: TGTGCCAGCAGCTTAGGTGGACAGGGGCCAATTGAGCAGTTCTTC; CDR3 protein: CASSLGGQGPIEQFF
D gene: NA; V gene: TRBV4-3; clone size: NA; J gene: TRBJ2-2; CDR3 DNA: TGCGCCAGCAGCCAACGTTACAGCATCACCGGGGAGCTGTTTTTT; CDR3 protein: CASSQRYSITGELFF
D gene: NA; V gene: TRBV5-8; clone size: NA; J gene: TRBJ2-7; CDR3 DNA: TGTGCCAGCAGCCCGGGGCTCCTTCCCCTTATCGAGCAGTACTTC; CDR3 protein: CASSPGLLPLIEQYF
D gene: NA; V gene: TRBV9; clone size: few; J gene: TRBJ1-2; CDR3 DNA: TGTGCCAGCAGCGTAGGAGGAAACTATGGCTACACCTTC; CDR3 protein: CASSVGGNYGYTF
D gene: TRBD2; V gene: TRBV7-9; clone size: NA; J gene: TRBJ2-1; CDR3 DNA: TGTGCCAGCAGCGGACGGTGGCTAGCGGGAGAGGAGCAGTTCTTC; CDR3 protein: CASSGRWLAGEEQFF
D gene: TRBD1; V gene: TRBV18; clone size: NA; J gene: TRBJ2-7; CDR3 DNA: TGTGCCAGCTCACCACTGGCAGGGGGCTCCTACGAGCAGTACTTC; CDR3 protein: CASSPLAGGSYEQYF
D gene: TRBD2; V gene: TRBV5-1; clone size: NA; J gene: TRBJ2-7; CDR3 DNA: TGCGCCAGCACACCCGGGACTAGCTCCTACGAGCAGTACTTC; CDR3 protein: CASTPGTSSYEQYF
D gene: NA; V gene: TRBV20-1; clone size: once; J gene: TRBJ2-7; CDR3 DNA: TGCAGTGCTATCAGGGTCGGCGAGCAGTACTTC; CDR3 protein: CSAIRVGEQYF